Below, 15 T cell receptor beta chains from the same sample are listed, as sequenced in a study of blood T cells in healthy people across ages. Primed by a sample-barcoded 5' primer and a J-beta primer mix, a second PCR proceeded for about 6 to 12 cycles. In TCRdb, the 5' RACE reads were re-called with MiXCR into one record per CDR3 protein. The sample lists approximately 800,000 distinct CDR3 sequences, roughly 50% seen once, with approximately 20% in the top ten. Sequencing was carried out using blood. These receptors came from a man aged 30 to 45 in good health.

This chain links TRBV4-1 with TRBJ2-7; D is ambiguous. The V and J ends lost 3 bases and 0 bases respectively, with 15 bases between them. Per the germline V gene, CDR1 is MGHRA and CDR2 is YSYEKL. This CDR3 has 16 residues. In DNA, the CDR3 is TGCGCCAGCAGCCAGGATGATTTAAGCGACTCCTACGAGCAGTACTTC. This gives the protein CASSQDDLSDSYEQYF.

This chain joins TRBV4-1 and TRBJ2-1; D gene unclear. Looked up from germline, CDR1 is MGHRA and CDR2 is YSYEKL. Trimming stripped 0 bases from V and 0 bases from J, with 9 bases between. The CDR3 is made up of 16 amino acids. CDR3 coding DNA: TGCGCCAGCAGCCAAGAGGCAGATACCTCCTACAATGAGCAGTTCTTC. It is translated as CASSQEADTSYNEQFF.

The chain recombines TRBV10-3 with TRBJ2-4, with no clear D. The DNA end favors TRBJ2-7, so the J call may be wrong. Per germline, CDR1 ENHRY and CDR2 SYGVKD. The CDR3 covers 13 residues. CDR3 loop: CAIRDGYLGEQYF. DNA for the CDR3: TGTGCCATCAGGGATGGGTACTTGGGCGAGCAGTACTTC.

The V gene is TRBV20-1, the J gene TRBJ2-5; 10 bases are shared with TRBD2. This CDR3 is 15 amino acids long. V dropped 5 bases and J dropped 2; count of bases not matched to a gene: 8. Germline values: CDR1 DFQATT, CDR2 SNEGSKA (reference sequence). The CDR3 region has the DNA TGCAGTGCTCCCATAGCGGGGGGTATGCAAGAGACCCAGTACTTC. Protein: CSAPIAGGMQETQYF.

In DNA, the CDR3 is TGCAGCACCCGCCAGAGGGAGGGCTACACCTTC. Its protein product is CSTRQREGYTF. This rearrangement joins TRBV29-1 to TRBJ1-2; unclear D gene. The CDR3 runs to 11 residues. The V end lost 8 bases, the J end lost 8 bases, and 15 bases lay between the germline ends. Germline V CDR1 and CDR2: SQVTM, ANQGSEA.

This clonotype was recorded a few times. This chain links TRBV4-2 with TRBJ2-1; TRBD2 matches 7 bases. The germline gives CDR1 LGHNA, CDR2 YNFKEQ. Germline trimming cut 1 base from V and 0 bases from J; bases unmatched to any gene: 9. The CDR3 spans 18 residues. CDR3 sequence (DNA): TGTGCCAGCAGCCAAGTTGGTGGGAGGGTTAACTCCTACAATGAGCAGTTCTTC. Translation: CASSQVGGRVNSYNEQFF.

This chain uses TRBV4-2 with TRBJ2-7, with unresolved D. In germline, CDR1 is LGHNA, CDR2 YNFKEQ. The V end lost 1 base, the J end lost 5 bases, and 9 bases lay between the germline ends. The length of the CDR3 is 13 residues. This CDR3 is CASSQVTMDEQYF. The CDR3 DNA is TGTGCCAGCAGCCAAGTAACGATGGACGAGCAGTACTTC.

The rearrangement joins TRBV6-1 to TRBJ2-1; D is uncertain. Trimming pared 4 bases from V and 0 bases from J, leaving 16 bases between. The germline V gene has CDR1 MNHNS and CDR2 SASEGT. This CDR3 is 17 amino acids long. The CDR3 DNA reads TGTGCCAGCAGTGCTTCAACGGAGCGTCTCTCCTACAATGAGCAGTTCTTC. Residues: CASSASTERLSYNEQFF.

This chain uses TRBV7-8 with TRBJ1-2; D uncertain. This CDR3 contains 14 residues. CDR1 and CDR2 from the germline V gene are SGHVS and FQNEAQ. Trimming pared 0 bases from V and 4 bases from J, leaving 9 bases between. CDR3 coding DNA: TGTGCCAGCAGCTTAGCAGGGTCCGCCTATGGCTACACCTTC. Translation: CASSLAGSAYGYTF.

This clonotype was counted many times. The chain employs TRBV29-1 and TRBJ2-7, with 10 bases fitting TRBD1. Trimming took 5 bases from V and 0 from J; bases not matched to a gene: 1. Germline loops: CDR1 SQVTM, CDR2 ANQGSEA. The CDR3 is 13 residues long. CDR3 bases: TGCAGCGTTCGGACAGGGGGCTCCTACGAGCAGTACTTC. Translation: CSVRTGGSYEQYF.

The chain combines TRBV5-1 with TRBJ2-7; 8 bases match TRBD1. CDR1 and CDR2 (germline): SGHRS, YFSETQ. The CDR3 is 13 residues long. V trimming: 5 bases; J trimming: 3 bases; junction bases outside the gene matches: 4. For the CDR3, the DNA is TGCGCCAGCAGAAAGGACAGGGTCTACGAGCAGTACTTC. It yields the protein CASRKDRVYEQYF.

The CDR3 region is CAISTGYNQPQHF. The CDR3 DNA reads as TGTGCCATCAGTACAGGTTACAATCAGCCCCAGCATTTT. The rearrangement uses TRBV10-3 and TRBJ1-5, with D maybe TRBD1 (5 bases). Germline V CDR1 and CDR2: ENHRY, SYGVKD. This CDR3 comprises 13 residues. V lost 5 bases to trimming and J lost 3 bases, with 8 bases between them.

The chain recombines TRBV12-3 or TRBV12-4 with TRBJ1-1; 7 bases align to TRBD1. V dropped 5 bases and J dropped 3; count of bases not matched to a gene: 15. This CDR3 contains 17 residues. CDR3 coding DNA: TGTGCCAGCAGTCGCTGGCTTACAGGGGAGGGAGACACTGAAGCTTTCTTT. Protein product: CASSRWLTGEGDTEAFF.

The gene calls are TRBV10-3 and TRBJ2-1; either TRBD1 or TRBD2 may supply D (5 bases each). Germline V lookup: CDR1 ENHRY, CDR2 SYGVKD. CDR3 length: 15 amino acids. V was pared by 6 bases and J by 7 bases, with 19 bases between. The CDR3 bases are TGTGCCATCAGCCCCGGGACCCTAGCATGGAATGAGCAGTTCTTC. Amino acid sequence: CAISPGTLAWNEQFF.

J is TRBJ1-1 and V is TRBV7-2; D is unresolved. Germline assignment: CDR1 SGHTA and CDR2 FQGNSA. V gave up 3 bases and J gave up 1 base, with 6 bases separating them. This CDR3 has 13 amino acids. CDR3 coding DNA: TGTGCCAGCAGCTTCGAAAGGAACACTGAAGCTTTCTTT. Protein: CASSFERNTEAFF.